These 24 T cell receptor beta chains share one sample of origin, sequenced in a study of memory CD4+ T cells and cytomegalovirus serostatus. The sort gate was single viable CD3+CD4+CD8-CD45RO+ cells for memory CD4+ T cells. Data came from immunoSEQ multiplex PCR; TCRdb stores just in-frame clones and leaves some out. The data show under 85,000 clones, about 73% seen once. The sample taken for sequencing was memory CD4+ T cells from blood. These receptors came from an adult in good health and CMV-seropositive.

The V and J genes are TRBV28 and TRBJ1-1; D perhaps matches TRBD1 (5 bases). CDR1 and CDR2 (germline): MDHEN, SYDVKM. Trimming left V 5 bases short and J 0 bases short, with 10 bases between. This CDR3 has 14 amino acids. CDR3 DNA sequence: TGTGCCAGCAGTGGGGCCGGGGTGAACACTGAAGCTTTCTTT. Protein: CASSGAGVNTEAFF.

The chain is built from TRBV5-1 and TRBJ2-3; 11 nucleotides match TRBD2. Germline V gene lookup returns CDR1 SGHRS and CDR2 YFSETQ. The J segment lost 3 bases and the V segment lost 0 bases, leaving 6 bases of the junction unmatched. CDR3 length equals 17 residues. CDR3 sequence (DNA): TGCGCCAGCAGCTTGGAACGACTAGCGGGACTAACAGATACGCAGTATTTT. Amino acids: CASSLERLAGLTDTQYF.

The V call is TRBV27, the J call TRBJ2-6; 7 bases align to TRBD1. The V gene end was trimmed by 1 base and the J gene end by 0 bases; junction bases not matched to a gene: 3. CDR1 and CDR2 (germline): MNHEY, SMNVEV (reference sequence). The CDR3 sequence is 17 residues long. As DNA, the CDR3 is TGTGCCAGCAGTTTATTGGGACAGTTCTCTGGGGCCAACGTCCTGACTTTC. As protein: CASSLLGQFSGANVLTF.

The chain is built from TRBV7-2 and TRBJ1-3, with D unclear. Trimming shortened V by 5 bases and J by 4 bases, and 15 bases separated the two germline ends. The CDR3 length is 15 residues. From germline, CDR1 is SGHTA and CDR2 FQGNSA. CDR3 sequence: CASSPLGAAGNTIYF. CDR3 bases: TGTGCCAGCAGCCCGCTCGGAGCCGCCGGAAACACCATATATTTT.

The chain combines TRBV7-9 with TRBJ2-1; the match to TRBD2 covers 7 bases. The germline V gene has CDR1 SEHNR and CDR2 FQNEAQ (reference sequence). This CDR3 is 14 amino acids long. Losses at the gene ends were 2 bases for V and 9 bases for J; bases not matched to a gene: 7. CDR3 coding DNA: TGTGCCAGCAGCTTACCACTAGCGACAGCTGAGCAGTTCTTC. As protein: CASSLPLATAEQFF.

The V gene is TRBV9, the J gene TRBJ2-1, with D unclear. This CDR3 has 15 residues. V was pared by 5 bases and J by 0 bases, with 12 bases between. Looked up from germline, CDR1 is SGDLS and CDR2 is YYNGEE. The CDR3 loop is CASSSRVGSYNEQFF. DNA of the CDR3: TGTGCCAGCAGTTCTCGAGTCGGCTCCTACAATGAGCAGTTCTTC.

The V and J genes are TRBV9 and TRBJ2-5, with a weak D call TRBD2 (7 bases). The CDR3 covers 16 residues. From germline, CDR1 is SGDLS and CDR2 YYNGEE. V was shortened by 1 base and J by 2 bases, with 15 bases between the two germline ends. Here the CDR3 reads CASSVRGGDSQETQYF. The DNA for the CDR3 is TGTGCCAGCAGCGTAAGGGGGGGCGACTCGCAAGAGACCCAGTACTTC.

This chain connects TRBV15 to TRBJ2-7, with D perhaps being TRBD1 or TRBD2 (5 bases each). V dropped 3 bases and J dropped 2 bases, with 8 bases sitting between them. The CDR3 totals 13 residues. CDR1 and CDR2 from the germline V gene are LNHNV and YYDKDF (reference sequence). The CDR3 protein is CATSRQGPYEQYF. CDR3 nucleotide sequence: TGTGCCACCAGCAGGCAGGGACCCTACGAGCAGTACTTC.

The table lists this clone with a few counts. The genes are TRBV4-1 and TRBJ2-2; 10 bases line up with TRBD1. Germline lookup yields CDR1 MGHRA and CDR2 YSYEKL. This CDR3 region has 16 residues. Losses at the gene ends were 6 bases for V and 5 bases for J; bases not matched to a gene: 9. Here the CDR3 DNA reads TGCGCCAGCAGGATGGGGGACAGGGGATTAACCGGGGAGCTGTTTTTT. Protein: CASRMGDRGLTGELFF.

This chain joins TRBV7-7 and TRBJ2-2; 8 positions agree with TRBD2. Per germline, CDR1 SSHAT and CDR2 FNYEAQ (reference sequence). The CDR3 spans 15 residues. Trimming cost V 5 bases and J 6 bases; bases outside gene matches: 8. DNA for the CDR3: TGTGCCAGCAGCCCAGCCAGCGGGAGCCCCGGGGAGCTGTTTTTT. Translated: CASSPASGSPGELFF. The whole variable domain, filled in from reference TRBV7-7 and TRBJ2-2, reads GAGVSQSPRYKVTKRGQDVTLRCDPISSHATLYWYQQALGQGPEFLTYFNYEAQPDKSGLPSDRFSAERPEGSISTLTIQRTEQRDSAMYRCASSPASGSPGELFFGEGSRLTVL.

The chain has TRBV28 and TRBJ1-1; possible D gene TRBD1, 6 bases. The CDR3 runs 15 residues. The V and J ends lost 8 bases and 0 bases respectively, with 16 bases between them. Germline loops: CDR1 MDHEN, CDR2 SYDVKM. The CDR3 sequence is CASSEQGSMNTEAFF. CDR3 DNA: TGTGCCAGCTCCGAACAGGGTTCCATGAACACTGAAGCTTTCTTT.

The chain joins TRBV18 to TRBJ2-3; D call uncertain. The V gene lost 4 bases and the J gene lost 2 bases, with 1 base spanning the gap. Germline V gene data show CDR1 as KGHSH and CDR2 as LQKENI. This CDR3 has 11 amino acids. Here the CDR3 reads CASSHTDTQYF. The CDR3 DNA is TGTGCCAGCTCACACACAGATACGCAGTATTTT.

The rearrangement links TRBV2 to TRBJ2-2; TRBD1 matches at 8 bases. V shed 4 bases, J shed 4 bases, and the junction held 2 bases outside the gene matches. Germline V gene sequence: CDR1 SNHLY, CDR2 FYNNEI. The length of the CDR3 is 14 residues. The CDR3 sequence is CASSGQGITGELFF. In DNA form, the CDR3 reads TGTGCCAGCAGTGGACAGGGGATCACCGGGGAGCTGTTTTTT. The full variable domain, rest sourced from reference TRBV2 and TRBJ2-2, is EPEVTQTPSHQVTQMGQEVILRCVPISNHLYFYWYRQILGQKVEFLVSFYNNEISEKSEIFDDQFSVERPDGSNFTLKIRSTKLEDSAMYFCASSGQGITGELFFGEGSRLTVL.

The chain's CDR3 is CASTTDRGIDTGELFF. The CDR3 nucleotides read TGTGCCAGCACTACCGACAGGGGGATTGACACCGGGGAGCTGTTTTTT. This chain uses TRBV2 with TRBJ2-2; 9 bases agree with TRBD1. J lost 3 bases, V lost 7 bases, and 9 bases had no gene match. CDR1 SNHLY and CDR2 FYNNEI come from the germline V gene. The CDR3 extends over 16 amino acids.

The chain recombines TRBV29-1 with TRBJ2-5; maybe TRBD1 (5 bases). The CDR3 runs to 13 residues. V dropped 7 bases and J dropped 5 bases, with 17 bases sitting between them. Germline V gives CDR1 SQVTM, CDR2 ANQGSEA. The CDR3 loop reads CSGSRQKGETQYF. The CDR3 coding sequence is TGCAGCGGCAGTCGGCAGAAGGGGGAGACCCAGTACTTC.

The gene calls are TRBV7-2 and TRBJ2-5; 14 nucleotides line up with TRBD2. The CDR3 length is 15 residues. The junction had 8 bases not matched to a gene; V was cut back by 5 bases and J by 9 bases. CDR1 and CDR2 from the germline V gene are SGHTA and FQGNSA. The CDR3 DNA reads TGTGCCAGCAGCACGGGACTAGCGGGGGTAGGGGCCCAGTACTTC. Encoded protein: CASSTGLAGVGAQYF.

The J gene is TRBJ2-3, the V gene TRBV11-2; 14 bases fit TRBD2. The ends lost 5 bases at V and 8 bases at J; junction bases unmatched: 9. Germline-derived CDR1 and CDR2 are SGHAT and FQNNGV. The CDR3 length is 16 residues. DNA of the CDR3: TGTGCCAGCAGCCCGAAGGGACTAGCGGGAGAGGGTACGCAGTATTTT. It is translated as CASSPKGLAGEGTQYF.

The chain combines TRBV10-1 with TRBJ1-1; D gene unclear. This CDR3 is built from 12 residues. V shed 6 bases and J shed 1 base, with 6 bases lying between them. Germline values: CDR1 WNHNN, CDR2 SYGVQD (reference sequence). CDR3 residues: CASSGPNTEAFF. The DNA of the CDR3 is TGCGCCAGCAGCGGGCCGAACACTGAAGCTTTCTTT.

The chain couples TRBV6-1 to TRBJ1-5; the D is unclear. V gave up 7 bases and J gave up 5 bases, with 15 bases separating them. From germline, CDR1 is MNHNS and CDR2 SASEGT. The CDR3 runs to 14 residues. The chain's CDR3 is CASILRVGYQPQHF. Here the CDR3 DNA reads TGTGCCAGCATTTTGAGGGTAGGTTATCAGCCCCAGCATTTT.

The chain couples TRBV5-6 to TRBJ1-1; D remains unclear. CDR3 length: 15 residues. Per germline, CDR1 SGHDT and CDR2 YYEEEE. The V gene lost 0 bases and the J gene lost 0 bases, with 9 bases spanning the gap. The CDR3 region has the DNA TGTGCCAGCAGCTTGGTACGGCAGTTGAACACTGAAGCTTTCTTT. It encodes CASSLVRQLNTEAFF. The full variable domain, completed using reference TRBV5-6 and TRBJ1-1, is DAGVTQSPTHLIKTRGQQVTLRCSPKSGHDTVSWYQQALGQGPQFIFQYYEEEERQRGNFPDRFSGHQFPNYSSELNVNALLLGDSALYLCASSLVRQLNTEAFFGQGTRLTVV.

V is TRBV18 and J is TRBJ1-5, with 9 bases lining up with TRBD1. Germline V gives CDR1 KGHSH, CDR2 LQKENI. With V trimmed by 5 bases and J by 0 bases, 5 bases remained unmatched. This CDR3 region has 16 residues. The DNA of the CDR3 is TGTGCCAGCTCAGAACAGGGGGCGGGTAGCAATCAGCCCCAGCATTTT. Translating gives CASSEQGAGSNQPQHF.

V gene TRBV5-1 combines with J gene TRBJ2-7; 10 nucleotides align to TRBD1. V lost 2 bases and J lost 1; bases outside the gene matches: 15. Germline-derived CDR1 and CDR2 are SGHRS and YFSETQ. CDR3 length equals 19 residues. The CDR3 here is CASSFNPPGQGPYSYEQYV. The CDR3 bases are TGCGCCAGCAGCTTTAACCCCCCGGGACAGGGGCCCTATTCCTACGAGCAGTACGTC.

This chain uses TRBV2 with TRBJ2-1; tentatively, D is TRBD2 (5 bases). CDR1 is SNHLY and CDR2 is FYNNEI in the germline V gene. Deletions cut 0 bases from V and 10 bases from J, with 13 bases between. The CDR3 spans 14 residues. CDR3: CASSEAVSTGEQFF. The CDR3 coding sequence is TGTGCCAGCAGTGAAGCTGTCTCAACGGGGGAGCAGTTCTTC. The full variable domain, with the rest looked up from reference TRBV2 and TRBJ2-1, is EPEVTQTPSHQVTQMGQEVILRCVPISNHLYFYWYRQILGQKVEFLVSFYNNEISEKSEIFDDQFSVERPDGSNFTLKIRSTKLEDSAMYFCASSEAVSTGEQFFGPGTRLTVL.

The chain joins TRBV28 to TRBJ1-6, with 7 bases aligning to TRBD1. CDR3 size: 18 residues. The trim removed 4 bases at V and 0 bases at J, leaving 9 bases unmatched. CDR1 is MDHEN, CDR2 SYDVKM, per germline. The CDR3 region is CASSSDRKKSSYNSPLHF. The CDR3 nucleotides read TGTGCCAGCAGTTCGGACAGGAAAAAAAGCTCCTATAATTCACCCCTCCACTTT.